The clone carrying this T cell receptor beta chain was detected once. The antigen is undetermined. The primer mix had 60 Vbeta and 13 Jbeta primers. Generated by immunoSEQ multiplex PCR, the TCRdb table keeps only in-frame clones and is missing some. In the table there are 46,000 or so clones, under 70% of which are singletons. CDR1 is ENHRY and CDR2 is SYGVKD in the germline V gene. The V end lost 2 bases, the J end lost 2 bases, and 6 bases lay between the germline ends. The CDR3 is 13 residues long. This specimen comes from a study of cytomegalovirus exposure and HLA in healthy donors. For the study at large: Out of fewer than 500 genotyped donors, roughly 80% belonged to the Caucasian-associated ancestry cluster.

Points from the study as a whole: It was shown in a later analysis that HLA-associated TCR beta chains were more clonally expanded than other, equally common chains. According to a later analysis, donors in an Asian-associated ancestry cluster reportedly had fewer N-insertions than the roughly 720-donor mean. Earlier findings revealed that most TCR beta V segments proved productive either about 87% or about 30% of the time.

This TCR was sampled from a man in his 60s in good health and CMV-seropositive. This chain links TRBV10-3 with TRBJ1-2; D unresolved. Sequencing was carried out using PBMCs. CDR3 loop: CAISEELNYGYTF. The CDR3 nucleotides read TGTGCCATCAGTGAGGAGCTAAACTATGGCTACACCTTC.